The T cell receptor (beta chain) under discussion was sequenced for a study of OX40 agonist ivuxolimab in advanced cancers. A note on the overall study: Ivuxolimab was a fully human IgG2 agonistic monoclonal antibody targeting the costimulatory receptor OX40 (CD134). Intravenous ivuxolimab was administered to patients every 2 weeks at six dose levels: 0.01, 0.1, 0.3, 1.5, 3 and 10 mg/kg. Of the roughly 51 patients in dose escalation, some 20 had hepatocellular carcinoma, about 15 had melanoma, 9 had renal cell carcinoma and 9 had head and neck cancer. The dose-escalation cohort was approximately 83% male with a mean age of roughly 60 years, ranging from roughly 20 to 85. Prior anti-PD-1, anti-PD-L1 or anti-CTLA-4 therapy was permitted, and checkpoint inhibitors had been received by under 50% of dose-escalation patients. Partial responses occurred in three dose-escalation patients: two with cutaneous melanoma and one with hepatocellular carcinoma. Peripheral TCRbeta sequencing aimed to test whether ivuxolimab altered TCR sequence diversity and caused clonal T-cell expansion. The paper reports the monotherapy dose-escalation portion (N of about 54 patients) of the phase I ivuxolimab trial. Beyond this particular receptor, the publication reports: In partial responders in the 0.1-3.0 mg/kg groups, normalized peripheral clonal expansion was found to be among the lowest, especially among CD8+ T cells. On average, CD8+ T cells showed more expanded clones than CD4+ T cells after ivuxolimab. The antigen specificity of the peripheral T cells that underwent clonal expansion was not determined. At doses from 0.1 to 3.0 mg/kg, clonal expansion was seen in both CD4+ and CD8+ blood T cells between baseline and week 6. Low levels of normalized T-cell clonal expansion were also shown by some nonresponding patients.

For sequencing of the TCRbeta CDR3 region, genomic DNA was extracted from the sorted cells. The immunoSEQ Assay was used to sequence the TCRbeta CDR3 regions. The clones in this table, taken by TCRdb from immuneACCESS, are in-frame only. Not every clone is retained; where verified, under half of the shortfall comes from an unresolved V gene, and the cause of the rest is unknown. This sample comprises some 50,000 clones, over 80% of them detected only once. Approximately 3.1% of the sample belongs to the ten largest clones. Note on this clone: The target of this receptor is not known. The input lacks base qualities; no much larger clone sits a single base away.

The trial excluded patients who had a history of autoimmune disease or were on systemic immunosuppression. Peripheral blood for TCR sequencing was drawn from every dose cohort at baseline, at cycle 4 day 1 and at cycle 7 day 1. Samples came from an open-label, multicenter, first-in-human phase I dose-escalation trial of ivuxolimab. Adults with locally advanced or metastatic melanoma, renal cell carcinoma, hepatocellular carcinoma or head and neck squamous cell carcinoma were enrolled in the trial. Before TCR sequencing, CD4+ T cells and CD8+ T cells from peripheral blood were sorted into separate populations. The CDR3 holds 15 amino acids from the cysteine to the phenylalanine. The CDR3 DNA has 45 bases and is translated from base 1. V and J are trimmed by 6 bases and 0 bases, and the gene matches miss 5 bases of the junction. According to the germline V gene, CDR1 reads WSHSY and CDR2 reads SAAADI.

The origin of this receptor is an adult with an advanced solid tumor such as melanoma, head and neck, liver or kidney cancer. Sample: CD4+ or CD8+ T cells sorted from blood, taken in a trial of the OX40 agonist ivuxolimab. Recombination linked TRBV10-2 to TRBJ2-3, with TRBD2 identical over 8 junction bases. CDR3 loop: CASRRTSPSTDTQYF. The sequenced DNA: TGCGCCAGCAGAAGGACTAGCCCGAGCACAGATACGCAGTATTTT.